This T cell receptor beta chain was observed in a study of response to subunit inactivated influenza vaccine (dated by TCRdb to 2016 to 2019). With regard to the full study: Deep quantitative T cell receptor repertoire profiling was used in the study to track responses to a trivalent subunit inactivated influenza vaccine. On the study overall, not on this receptor specifically: The authors suggested that each seasonal influenza vaccination may recruit only a limited number of new T cells.

The CDR3 spans 15 residues, from the cysteine through the phenylalanine. The only DNA kept is the CDR3, 45 bases in frame from the first base. The V end loses 3 bases and the J end loses 5 bases, and a stretch of 17 bases separates them. The germline V gene (reference sequence) gives CDR1 as MNHEY and CDR2 as SMNVEV. Libraries were built with RT-PCR. Sequencing used an Illumina HiSeq 2500. TCRdb trimmed the raw reads at Q25, called clones with MiXCR and kept productive beta chains. Under each unique CDR3 protein, matching rows form one entry showing the most common genes and DNA. The sample profile shows a few hundred thousand distinct CDR3 sequences; roughly 15% of them were found once. The biggest ten clones account for 11% of the sample. As to this clonotype: The antigen it binds to is not known. Base qualities are not at hand, and no much larger clone is one base apart.

The receptor was derived from a man aged 50-59 years who received an inactivated influenza vaccine. Donor details come from another sample of the same person, matched by shared clones. The sequenced sample was PBMCs from blood, obtained roughly 13 days after vaccination. The chain uses TRBV27 and TRBJ2-7; TRBD1 is possibly the D segment (6 matching bases). The CDR3 protein is CASSLGAAGLNEQYF. The nucleotide sequence reads as follows: TGTGCCAGCAGTTTGGGGGCGGCAGGTCTGAACGAGCAGTACTTC.